The rows below give T cell receptor beta chains drawn from one sample of a study of T-cell reconstitution after alpha-beta-depleted transplantation in children. TCRdb itself ran the PCR reads through MiXCR, one entry per CDR3 protein. This table has roughly 200,000 distinct CDR3 sequences, roughly a tenth appearing once. This specimen consisted of PBMCs, obtained before TCRalphabeta/CD19-depleted stem cell transplant. These receptors were taken from a child under two years old with acute myeloid leukemia, due to receive a stem cell transplant. Both conserved end residues are part of each CDR3. The order of the fields is clone size, J gene, V gene, D gene, CDR3 DNA, CDR3 protein. The D gene is left open where the match is weak. Part of the rows lack a size; the others show once, few, many or a class for expanded clones.

many,TRBJ1-1,TRBV12-3/TRBV12-4,-,TGTGCCAGCAGTCTCTCCTTGACAGGAGAAGCTTTCTTT,CASSLSLTGEAFF
many,TRBJ1-2,TRBV7-8,-,TGTGCCAGCAGCTTATATGTGGTGGGCGGCTACACCTTC,CASSLYVVGGYTF
many,TRBJ1-1,TRBV29-1,-,TGCAGCGTCGACGTGACAGGGAACACTGAAGCTTTCTTT,CSVDVTGNTEAFF
many,TRBJ1-2,TRBV7-2,TRBD1,TGTGCCAGCAGCCACGGGGACAGGGTGGGTGGCTACACCTTC,CASSHGDRVGGYTF
few,TRBJ2-7,TRBV12-3/TRBV12-4,TRBD2,TGTGCCAGCAGTCCCGGACTAGCAGTGCCCTACGAGCAGTACTTC,CASSPGLAVPYEQYF
once,TRBJ2-1,TRBV7-2,-,TGTGCCAGCAGCCCCCGGGAGATGGACTACAATGAGCAGTTCTTC,CASSPREMDYNEQFF
many,TRBJ1-3,TRBV4-3,-,TGCGCCAGCAGCCAACTTCTGCTCGAGGCCATATATTTT,CASSQLLLEAIYF
many,TRBJ2-1,TRBV5-1,TRBD2,TGCGCCAGCAGCTTGCTAGCGGGAGCCTACAATGAGCAGTTCTTC,CASSLLAGAYNEQFF
many,TRBJ2-3,TRBV29-1,TRBD1,TGCAGCGTTTCACAGGGGACAGATACGCAGTATTTT,CSVSQGTDTQYF
many,TRBJ1-3,TRBV2,-,TGTGCCAGCAGTGTCGGACAGAGCGGAAACACCATATATTTT,CASSVGQSGNTIYF
many,TRBJ1-2,TRBV5-1,TRBD1,TGCGCCAGCAGCTCCGACTTGACAGGGACAAACTATGGCTACACCTTC,CASSSDLTGTNYGYTF
many,TRBJ2-6,TRBV3-1,TRBD1,TGTGCCAGCAGCCAAGTGTGGACAGGGGGCGCAGGGGCCAACGTCCTGACTTTC,CASSQVWTGGAGANVLTF
many,TRBJ1-6,TRBV5-1,-,TGCGCCAGCAGCTTGTCCGGGACACTCCAAGACAATTCACCCCTCCACTTT,CASSLSGTLQDNSPLHF
many,TRBJ1-4,TRBV11-2,TRBD1,TGTGCCAGCAGCGTGGGACAGGGTCTCCATAATGAAAAACTGTTTTTT,CASSVGQGLHNEKLFF
many,TRBJ2-4,TRBV18,-,TGTGCCAGCTCACCGGCGGTTCCACGGAAAAACATTCAGTACTTC,CASSPAVPRKNIQYF
-,TRBJ2-1,TRBV29-1,-,TGCAGCGTTTACGGACCGCTCAGGGAGCAGTTCTTC,CSVYGPLREQFF
many,TRBJ2-2,TRBV12-3/TRBV12-4,-,TGTGCCAGCAGAGCGTGGGCCGGGGAGCTGTTTTTT,CASRAWAGELFF
few,TRBJ2-7,TRBV28,-,TGTGCCAGCAGTTTGGGCGGACAAGGCATTAGGAGGCAGTACTTC,CASSLGGQGIRRQYF
-,TRBJ1-1,TRBV11-3,TRBD1,TGTGCCAGCAGCGCCCGGGGCAGGGGGGACACTGAAGCTTTCTTT,CASSARGRGDTEAFF
many,TRBJ1-6,TRBV12-3/TRBV12-4,-,TGTGCCAGCTCCCGTGGGGGGGGGTATAATTCACCCCTCCACTTT,CASSRGGGYNSPLHF
many,TRBJ2-2,TRBV10-2,-,TGCGCCAGCATTGATGGACAGAGGACCGGGGAGCTGTTTTTT,CASIDGQRTGELFF
many,TRBJ2-2,TRBV28,TRBD1,TGTGCCAGCAATTCGGGACAGGGGGAGATCGGGGAGCTGTTTTTT,CASNSGQGEIGELFF
many,TRBJ1-1,TRBV3-1,TRBD1,TGTGCCAGCAGCCAAGTCAACAGGGGGAGGCACGCTTTCTTT,CASSQVNRGRHAFF
many,TRBJ2-3,TRBV5-5,TRBD2,TGTGCCAGCAGCCCACCCCCCAGCGGGAGTGGCACAGATACGCAGTATTTT,CASSPPPSGSGTDTQYF
many,TRBJ2-2,TRBV4-3,TRBD2,TGCGCCAGCAGCCAAATCAGGGGCGGGAGGGCCGACACCGGGGAGCTGTTTTTT,CASSQIRGGRADTGELFF
-,TRBJ2-2,TRBV15,TRBD2,TGTGCCACCAGCCGTGGGGAGGGGAGGATCGGCGGGGAGCTGTTTTTT,CATSRGEGRIGGELFF